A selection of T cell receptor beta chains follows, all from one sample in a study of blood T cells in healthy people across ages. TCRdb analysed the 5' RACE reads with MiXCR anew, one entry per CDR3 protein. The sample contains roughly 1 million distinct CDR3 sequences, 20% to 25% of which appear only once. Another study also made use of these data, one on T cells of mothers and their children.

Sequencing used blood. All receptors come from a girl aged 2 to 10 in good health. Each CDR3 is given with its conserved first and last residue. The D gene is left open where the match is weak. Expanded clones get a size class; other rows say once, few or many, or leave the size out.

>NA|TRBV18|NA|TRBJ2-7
TGTGCCAGCTCACCACGGGGAGGCCACGAGCAGTACTTC
CASSPRGGHEQYF
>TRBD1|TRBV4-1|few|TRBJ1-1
TGCGCCAGCAGCCGTTTAACAGGGGGCGACACTGAAGCTTTCTTT
CASSRLTGGDTEAFF
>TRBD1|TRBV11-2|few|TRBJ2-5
TGTGCCAGCAGCGATCCGGGACAGTCGAATTTCCTTCAAGAGACCCAGTACTTC
CASSDPGQSNFLQETQYF
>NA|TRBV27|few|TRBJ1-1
TGTGCCCGCGAGGGGTACAAGAACACTGAAGCTTTCTTT
CAREGYKNTEAFF
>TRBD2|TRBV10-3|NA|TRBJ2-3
TGTGCCATCAGTAAAACCGGGACTAGCGGCACAGATACGCAGTATTTT
CAISKTGTSGTDTQYF
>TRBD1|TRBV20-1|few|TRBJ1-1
TGCAGTGCTCGTCGGACAGGGGAGAACACTGAAGCTTTCTTT
CSARRTGENTEAFF
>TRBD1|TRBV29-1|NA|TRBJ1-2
TGCGGCGTTGACGGACAGGGGGTCCCTTTGGGCTACACCTTC
CGVDGQGVPLGYTF
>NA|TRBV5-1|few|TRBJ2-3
TGCGCCAGCAGCCCAACCCCGAAGGCGTCTCTAGATACGCAGTATTTT
CASSPTPKASLDTQYF
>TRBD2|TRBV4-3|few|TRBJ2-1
TGCGCCAGCAGCCAAGATGCTAGCGGGGGGGCCAGTGAGCAGTTCTTC
CASSQDASGGASEQFF
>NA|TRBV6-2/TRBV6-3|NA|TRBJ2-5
TGTGCCAGCAAAGAGGCAGACACATTAATGGAGACCCAGTACTTC
CASKEADTLMETQYF
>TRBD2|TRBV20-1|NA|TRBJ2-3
TGCAGTTTAGCGGGAGCGAGTTTTACGCAGTATTTT
CSLAGASFTQYF
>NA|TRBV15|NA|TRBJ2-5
TGTGCCACCAGCAGAAATCCCCTCGGGAACCTACAAGAGACCCAGTACTTC
CATSRNPLGNLQETQYF
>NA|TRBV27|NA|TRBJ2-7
TGTGCCAGCAGCTTTTGGGCCTTCAACAGGGACCCTACCTACGAGCAGTACTTC
CASSFWAFNRDPTYEQYF
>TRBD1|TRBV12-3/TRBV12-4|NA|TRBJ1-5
TGTGCCAGCAGCGAAGACAGGGGGCGGTGGAGCAATCAGCCCCAGCATTTT
CASSEDRGRWSNQPQHF
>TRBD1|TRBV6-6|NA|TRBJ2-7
TGTGCCAGCAGTTACACCGGGACAGGGGGCAACGAGCAGTACTTC
CASSYTGTGGNEQYF
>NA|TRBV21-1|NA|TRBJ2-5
TGTGCCAGCAGCAAAGCGAGGTGGGACAGGGGTCTCGAGACCCAGTACTTC
CASSKARWDRGLETQYF
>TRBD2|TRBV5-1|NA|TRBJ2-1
TGCGCCAGCAGCTTGGAGACTAGCGGGGCCGAGCAGTTCTTC
CASSLETSGAEQFF
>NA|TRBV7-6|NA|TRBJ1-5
TGTGCCAGCAGCTTAGGGGCAGGGGCCAATCAGCCCCAGCATTTT
CASSLGAGANQPQHF
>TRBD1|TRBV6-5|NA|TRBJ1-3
TGTGCCAGCAGTTACTCGGGACAGGGAGCCTTTGGAAACACCATATATTTT
CASSYSGQGAFGNTIYF
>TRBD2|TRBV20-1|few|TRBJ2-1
TGCAGTGCTAAACCGACTAGCGGGGGGGCTGGCGAGCAGTTCTTC
CSAKPTSGGAGEQFF
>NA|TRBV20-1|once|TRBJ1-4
TGCAGTGCGGCGTTTGGGGTGGAAAAACTGTTTTTT
CSAAFGVEKLFF
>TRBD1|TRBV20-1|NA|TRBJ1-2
TGCAGTGCTACCGTAACCGGGACAGGGACATATGGCTACACCTTC
CSATVTGTGTYGYTF
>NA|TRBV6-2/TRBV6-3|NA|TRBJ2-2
TGTGCCAGCAGCCCCTTTTTAAGGGGGATTGAGGAGCTGTTTTTT
CASSPFLRGIEELFF
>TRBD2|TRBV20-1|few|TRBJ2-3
TGCAGTGCTATTGCGGGGGTCGGAGATACGCAGTATTTT
CSAIAGVGDTQYF
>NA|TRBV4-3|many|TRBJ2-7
TGCGCCAGCAGCCAAGATAGGGATTACGAGCAGTACTTC
CASSQDRDYEQYF
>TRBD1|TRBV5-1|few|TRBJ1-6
TGCGCCAGCAGCTTTGACAGGGAGGGAGTTAATTCACCCCTCCACTTT
CASSFDREGVNSPLHF
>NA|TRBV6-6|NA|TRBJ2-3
TGTGCCAGCAGTATGGTAGGGCGCCCTCGCACAGATACGCAGTATTTT
CASSMVGRPRTDTQYF
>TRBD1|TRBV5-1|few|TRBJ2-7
TGCGCCAGCAGCTTTTCATTCCGGGACAGGGACACCTACGAGCAGTACTTC
CASSFSFRDRDTYEQYF
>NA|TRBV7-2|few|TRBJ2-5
TGTGCCAGCAGTCTAGAGAGCGGCAAGACCCAGTACTTC
CASSLESGKTQYF
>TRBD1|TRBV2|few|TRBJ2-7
TGTGCCAGCAGTTCACCTGGGACAGGGGATCCCTACGAGCAGTACTTC
CASSSPGTGDPYEQYF
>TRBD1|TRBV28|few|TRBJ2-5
TGTGCCAGCAGTCAGACAGGGTTTGAGACCCAGTACTTC
CASSQTGFETQYF
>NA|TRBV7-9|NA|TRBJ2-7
TGTGCCAGCAGCTCTGCGGGCGACGAGCAGTACTTC
CASSSAGDEQYF
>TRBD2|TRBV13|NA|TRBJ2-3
TGTGCCAGCAGCTTAGAGGGTCGTGGCGGGGGGGCCCGCACAGATACGCAGTATTTT
CASSLEGRGGGARTDTQYF
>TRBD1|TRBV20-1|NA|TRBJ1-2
TGCAGTGCTAAAGGGGGCGAAGATTCCTATGGCTACACCTTC
CSAKGGEDSYGYTF
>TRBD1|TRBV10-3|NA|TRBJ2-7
TGTGCCATCATCTCGGTCCCAGGGGGCGAGCAGTACTTC
CAIISVPGGEQYF
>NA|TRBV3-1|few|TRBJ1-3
TGTGCCAGCAGCTCGACTGACTCTGGAAACACCATATATTTT
CASSSTDSGNTIYF
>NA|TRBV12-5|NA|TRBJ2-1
TGTGCTAGTGGACCACCTGAAGGGATGAATGTCTGGAGGTTC
CASGPPEGMNVWRF